Only a few counts were recorded for the clone carrying this TCR beta chain. One entry per CDR3 protein, called by TCRdb with MiXCR from the 5' RACE reads. The repertoire holds 60,000 to 65,000 distinct CDR3 sequences, 30% seen once, with 2% to 2.5% in the top ten. The germline V and J ends were trimmed by 4 bases and 2 bases, with 8 bases remaining between them. The CDR3 covers 13 residues. CDR1 is SGHRS, CDR2 YFSETQ, per germline. The receptor comes from a female donor with breast cancer. The rearrangement links TRBV5-1 to TRBJ2-3; D is undetermined. Sequencing was done on a sample of tumor-infiltrating naive CD4+ T cells sorted from the breast tumor. Subset specified: naive CD4+ T cells, CD4+CD45RA+CD25-. The CDR3, as DNA: TGCGCCAGCAGCCTCTACACCACAGATACGCAGTATTTT. Protein product: CASSLYTTDTQYF.